Listed below are T cell receptor beta chains from one sample, sequenced in a study of post-analysis software for immune sequencing data. From the PCR reads, TCRdb called clonotypes with MiXCR, one entry per CDR3 protein. In the table there are 600,000 to 700,000 distinct CDR3 sequences, more than 50% of which are singletons. Sequenced: blood. The receptors here all came from a girl aged 2 to 9 with multiple sclerosis. CDR3s include the opening cysteine and the closing phenylalanine or tryptophan. A D gene is named only where the DNA matches it firmly. Some rows mark clone size as missing; the rest say once, few, many or name a class of expanded clone.

CDR3: CASSRTGGGHNEQFF
DNA: TGTGCCAGCAGCAGAACAGGGGGGGGACACAATGAGCAGTTCTTC
D: -
size: -
V: TRBV7-9
J: TRBJ2-1

CDR3: CASRGGSYNEKLFF
DNA: TGTGCCAGCAGAGGAGGCAGTTATAATGAAAAACTGTTTTTT
D: -
size: -
V: TRBV6-5
J: TRBJ1-4

CDR3: CASSPRTGRGETQYF
DNA: TGTGCCAGCAGCCCCCGGACAGGGAGGGGGGAGACCCAGTACTTC
D: -
size: few
V: TRBV7-2
J: TRBJ2-5

CDR3: CASSTVSPYEQYF
DNA: TGTGCCAGCAGCACAGTATCCCCCTACGAGCAGTACTTC
D: -
size: -
V: TRBV11-2
J: TRBJ2-7

CDR3: CSAEDGNYEQYF
DNA: TGCAGTGCTGAGGACGGAAACTACGAGCAGTACTTC
D: -
size: -
V: TRBV20-1
J: TRBJ2-7

CDR3: CASSIWTGLAKNIQYF
DNA: TGTGCCAGCAGCATCTGGACAGGGCTGGCCAAAAACATTCAGTACTTC
D: TRBD1
size: -
V: TRBV28
J: TRBJ2-4

CDR3: CASSLVETTEAFF
DNA: TGTGCCAGCAGTTTGGTAGAAACTACTGAAGCTTTCTTT
D: -
size: -
V: TRBV12-3/TRBV12-4
J: TRBJ1-1

CDR3: CASSLTMDRPRGYTF
DNA: TGCGCCAGCAGCTTAACTATGGACAGGCCTCGAGGCTACACCTTC
D: TRBD1
size: -
V: TRBV5-1
J: TRBJ1-2

CDR3: CASSLVREGGYTF
DNA: TGTGCCAGCAGTTTGGTCAGGGAAGGAGGCTACACCTTC
D: -
size: -
V: TRBV27
J: TRBJ1-2

CDR3: CASSLETGMVTEAFF
DNA: TGTGCCAGCAGCTTAGAGACAGGGATGGTGACTGAAGCTTTCTTT
D: TRBD1
size: -
V: TRBV7-9
J: TRBJ1-1

CDR3: CATSRDRGAYEQYF
DNA: TGTGCCACCAGCAGGGACAGGGGGGCCTACGAGCAGTACTTC
D: TRBD1
size: -
V: TRBV15
J: TRBJ2-7

CDR3: CASSLASGAAPEQYF
DNA: TGTGCCAGCAGCTTAGCCTCTGGGGCGGCTCCCGAGCAGTACTTC
D: -
size: -
V: TRBV7-6
J: TRBJ2-7

CDR3: CSVENSDSYEQYF
DNA: TGCAGCGTTGAGAACAGTGACTCCTACGAGCAGTACTTC
D: -
size: -
V: TRBV29-1
J: TRBJ2-7

CDR3: CASSLEPGNTEAFF
DNA: TGCGCCAGCAGCTTGGAGCCGGGAAACACTGAAGCTTTCTTT
D: -
size: -
V: TRBV5-1
J: TRBJ1-1

CDR3: CASSLAGVTDTQYF
DNA: TGTGCCAGCAGCTTAGCGGGGGTCACAGATACGCAGTATTTT
D: -
size: many
V: TRBV7-6
J: TRBJ2-3

CDR3: CSARLLTGWVYEQYF
DNA: TGCAGTGCTAGACTTCTGACGGGATGGGTCTACGAGCAGTACTTC
D: -
size: few
V: TRBV20-1
J: TRBJ2-7

CDR3: CSVVMISQGSGNEQFF
DNA: TGCAGCGTTGTTATGATTTCCCAGGGGAGTGGCAATGAGCAGTTCTTC
D: -
size: -
V: TRBV29-1
J: TRBJ2-1

CDR3: CASSLVRVNEQFF
DNA: TGTGCCAGCAGCTTAGTTAGGGTCAATGAGCAGTTCTTC
D: -
size: -
V: TRBV7-2
J: TRBJ2-1

CDR3: CASSFSREDTQYF
DNA: TGTGCCAGCAGCTTCTCTAGGGAAGATACGCAGTATTTT
D: -
size: -
V: TRBV7-2
J: TRBJ2-3

CDR3: CASSPDRGPYNEQFF
DNA: TGTGCCAGCAGCCCAGACAGGGGGCCCTACAATGAGCAGTTCTTC
D: TRBD1
size: few
V: TRBV6-2/TRBV6-3
J: TRBJ2-1

CDR3: CSAGTSGLGTQYF
DNA: TGCAGTGCCGGGACTAGCGGATTAGGGACCCAGTACTTC
D: TRBD2
size: -
V: TRBV20-1
J: TRBJ2-5

CDR3: CSAGGDRGIYEQYF
DNA: TGCAGTGCAGGGGGGGACAGGGGTATTTACGAGCAGTACTTC
D: TRBD1
size: -
V: TRBV20-1
J: TRBJ2-7

CDR3: CASSFSGGNSPLHF
DNA: TGCGCCAGCAGCTTTTCAGGGGGAAATTCACCCCTCCACTTT
D: TRBD1
size: few
V: TRBV5-1
J: TRBJ1-6

CDR3: CSARDQTDFPYEQYF
DNA: TGCAGTGCTAGGGATCAAACGGACTTTCCATACGAGCAGTACTTC
D: -
size: -
V: TRBV20-1
J: TRBJ2-7

CDR3: CASSPRGRENTEAFF
DNA: TGTGCCAGCTCACCCCGAGGCAGGGAGAACACTGAAGCTTTCTTT
D: -
size: -
V: TRBV18
J: TRBJ1-1

CDR3: CSASPPIQETQYF
DNA: TGCAGTGCTAGTCCCCCCATCCAAGAGACCCAGTACTTC
D: -
size: -
V: TRBV20-1
J: TRBJ2-5

CDR3: CASSVRPGSGTQYF
DNA: TGTGCCAGCAGCGTAAGACCGGGGTCAGGTACGCAGTATTTT
D: -
size: -
V: TRBV9
J: TRBJ2-3

CDR3: CASNLGLFRDSHGGPYNEQFF
DNA: TGTGCCAGCAATCTTGGGCTTTTCCGTGACTCTCACGGGGGCCCATACAATGAGCAGTTCTTC
D: -
size: -
V: TRBV2
J: TRBJ2-1

CDR3: CASSQDRDNGYTF
DNA: TGTGCCAGCAGCCAAGACAGGGATAATGGCTACACCTTC
D: TRBD1
size: -
V: TRBV27
J: TRBJ1-2

CDR3: CAARAEYGDEQFF
DNA: TGTGCCGCAAGGGCGGAGTACGGGGATGAGCAGTTCTTC
D: -
size: -
V: TRBV28
J: TRBJ2-1

CDR3: CSATDSSSGANVLTF
DNA: TGCAGTGCCACGGACAGTAGCTCTGGGGCCAACGTCCTGACTTTC
D: -
size: -
V: TRBV20-1
J: TRBJ2-6

CDR3: CASSLFPGQGYEQYF
DNA: TGTGCCAGCAGTTTGTTTCCGGGACAGGGGTACGAGCAGTACTTC
D: TRBD1
size: few
V: TRBV27
J: TRBJ2-7

CDR3: CSVEGGLGYNEQFF
DNA: TGCAGCGTTGAGGGGGGACTGGGTTACAATGAGCAGTTCTTC
D: -
size: few
V: TRBV29-1
J: TRBJ2-1

CDR3: CASSSEVNGYEQYF
DNA: TGCGCCAGCAGCTCCGAGGTAAACGGCTACGAGCAGTACTTC
D: -
size: -
V: TRBV5-1
J: TRBJ2-7

CDR3: CASSIGVPTYYEQYF
DNA: TGTGCCAGCAGTATTGGCGTCCCGACCTACTACGAGCAGTACTTC
D: -
size: few
V: TRBV27
J: TRBJ2-7

CDR3: CASSLESGHTEAFF
DNA: TGTGCCAGCAGCTTAGAATCAGGTCACACTGAAGCTTTCTTT
D: -
size: -
V: TRBV7-2
J: TRBJ1-1

CDR3: CASSSPRTSGSRDTQYF
DNA: TGTGCCAGCAGCTCACCCCGGACTAGCGGGAGCCGGGATACGCAGTATTTT
D: TRBD2
size: -
V: TRBV7-2
J: TRBJ2-3

CDR3: CASSPSGGQYNEQFF
DNA: TGCGCCAGCAGCCCGAGCGGGGGGCAATACAATGAGCAGTTCTTC
D: TRBD2
size: -
V: TRBV4-3
J: TRBJ2-1

CDR3: CASRELAGASSYEQYF
DNA: TGTGCCAGCAGGGAACTAGCGGGGGCCAGCTCCTACGAGCAGTACTTC
D: TRBD2
size: -
V: TRBV3-1
J: TRBJ2-7

CDR3: CATSRERAGTYEQYF
DNA: TGTGCCACCAGCAGAGAGAGGGCCGGCACCTACGAGCAGTACTTC
D: -
size: -
V: TRBV15
J: TRBJ2-7

CDR3: CASSQWASETQYF
DNA: TGTGCCAGCAGCCAATGGGCTTCTGAGACCCAGTACTTC
D: -
size: -
V: TRBV3-1
J: TRBJ2-5

CDR3: CASSQGFRTQETQYF
DNA: TGTGCCAGCAGCCAAGGTTTCAGAACTCAAGAGACCCAGTACTTC
D: -
size: -
V: TRBV14
J: TRBJ2-5

CDR3: CASGLAAAWGTRRTQYF
DNA: TGTGCTAGTGGTTTGGCCGCAGCCTGGGGAACCCGTAGGACCCAGTACTTC
D: -
size: -
V: TRBV12-5
J: TRBJ2-5

CDR3: CASSLKGGDTEAFF
DNA: TGCGCCAGCAGCTTGAAAGGGGGTGACACTGAAGCTTTCTTT
D: -
size: -
V: TRBV5-1
J: TRBJ1-1

CDR3: CVSSQPPLEDTQYF
DNA: TGTGTCAGCAGCCAGCCCCCCCTAGAAGATACGCAGTATTTT
D: -
size: -
V: TRBV3-1
J: TRBJ2-3

CDR3: CSAHGTSGSNEQYF
DNA: TGCAGTGCCCACGGGACTAGCGGGAGTAATGAGCAGTACTTC
D: TRBD2
size: -
V: TRBV20-1
J: TRBJ2-5

CDR3: CSARESLRGGGYTF
DNA: TGCAGTGCTAGAGAGAGCCTTCGGGGTGGTGGCTACACCTTC
D: -
size: once
V: TRBV20-1
J: TRBJ1-2

CDR3: CASSRTGEYGYTF
DNA: TGTGCCAGCAGCCGAACAGGGGAGTATGGCTACACCTTC
D: TRBD1
size: -
V: TRBV11-3
J: TRBJ1-2

CDR3: CASSQAPLGSGTTDTQYF
DNA: TGTGCCAGCAGCCAAGCCCCCCTTGGGAGCGGGACTACAGATACGCAGTATTTT
D: TRBD2
size: -
V: TRBV4-2
J: TRBJ2-3

CDR3: CASRYLGGTYGYTF
DNA: TGTGCCAGCAGGTACTTAGGGGGTACTTATGGCTACACCTTC
D: -
size: -
V: TRBV11-2
J: TRBJ1-2

CDR3: CASSPVTGVHYGYTF
DNA: TGTGCCAGCAGCCCCGTTACAGGCGTGCACTATGGCTACACCTTC
D: -
size: -
V: TRBV14
J: TRBJ1-2

CDR3: CAISDPGRNYGYTF
DNA: TGTGCCATCAGCGATCCGGGACGGAACTATGGCTACACCTTC
D: -
size: once
V: TRBV10-3
J: TRBJ1-2

CDR3: CASSAVTGVNEQFF
DNA: TGTGCCAGCAGTGCTGTGACAGGGGTCAATGAGCAGTTCTTC
D: TRBD1
size: -
V: TRBV25-1
J: TRBJ2-1